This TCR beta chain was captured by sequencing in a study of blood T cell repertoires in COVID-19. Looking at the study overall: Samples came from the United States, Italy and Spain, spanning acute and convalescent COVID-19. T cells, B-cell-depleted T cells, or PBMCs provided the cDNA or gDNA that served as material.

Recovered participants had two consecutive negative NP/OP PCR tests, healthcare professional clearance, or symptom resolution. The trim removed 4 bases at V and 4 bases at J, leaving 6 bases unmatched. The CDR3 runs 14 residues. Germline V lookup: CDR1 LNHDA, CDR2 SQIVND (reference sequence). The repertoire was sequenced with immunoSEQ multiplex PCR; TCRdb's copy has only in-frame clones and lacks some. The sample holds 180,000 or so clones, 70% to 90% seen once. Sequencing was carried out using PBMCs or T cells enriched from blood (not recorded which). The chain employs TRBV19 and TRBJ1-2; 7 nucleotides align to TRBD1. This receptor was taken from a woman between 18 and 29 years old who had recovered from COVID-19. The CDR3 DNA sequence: TGTGCCAGTAGTAGCAAGGGACAGCCCTATGGCTACACCTTC. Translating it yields CASSSKGQPYGYTF.